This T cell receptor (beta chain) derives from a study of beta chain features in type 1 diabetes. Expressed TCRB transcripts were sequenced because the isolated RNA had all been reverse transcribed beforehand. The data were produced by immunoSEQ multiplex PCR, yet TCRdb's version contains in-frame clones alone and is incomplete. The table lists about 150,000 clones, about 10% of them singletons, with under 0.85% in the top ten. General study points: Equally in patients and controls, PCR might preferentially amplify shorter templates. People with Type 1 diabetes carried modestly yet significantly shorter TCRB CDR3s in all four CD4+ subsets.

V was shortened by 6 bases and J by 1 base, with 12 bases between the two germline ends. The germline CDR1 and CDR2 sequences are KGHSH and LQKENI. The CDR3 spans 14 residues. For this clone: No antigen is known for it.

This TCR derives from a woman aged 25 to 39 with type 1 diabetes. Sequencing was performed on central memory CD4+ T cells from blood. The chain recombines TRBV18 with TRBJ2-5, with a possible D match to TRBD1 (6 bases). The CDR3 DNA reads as TGTGCCAGCTCGGCACAGGGAACCCAAGAGACCCAGTACTTC. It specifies CASSAQGTQETQYF.